These T cell receptor beta chains were read from a single sample in a study of T cell responses to AZD1222 COVID-19 vaccine. The data were produced by immunoSEQ multiplex PCR, yet TCRdb's version contains in-frame clones alone and is incomplete. The sample has over 150,000 clones, around nine tenths seen once. Specimen: peripheral blood, collected on day 0 of AZD1222 vaccination. These receptors all stem from an adult in good health. Each CDR3 is given with its conserved first and last residue. Each record gives: V gene, J gene, clone size, CDR3 protein. Not every row has a clone size; where given, it reads once, few, many or a size class.

TRBV4-2,TRBJ2-3,once,CASSHNIFNQGVADTQYF
TRBV28,TRBJ1-2,NA,CASSLPGGQGGYTF
TRBV6-5,TRBJ1-1,NA,CASSVGQSEAFF
TRBV7-2,TRBJ1-1,NA,CASSLVLTGVGRTEAFF
TRBV5-1,TRBJ2-7,NA,CASSLAPYGGTYEQYF
TRBV7-2,TRBJ2-1,once,CASSLINSDNEQFF
TRBV5-5,TRBJ1-4,NA,CASSPGFRGPGEKLFF
TRBV29-1,TRBJ2-5,NA,CSGFRLGRDRGGETQYF
TRBV4-3,TRBJ2-3,once,CASSQELQGGTDTQYF
TRBV7-9,TRBJ2-1,NA,CASSLGLADSYNEQFF
TRBV4-3,TRBJ1-6,once,CASSQGTQLALHF
TRBV7-3,TRBJ2-3,NA,CASSNHASPDTQYF
TRBV9,TRBJ1-1,few,CASSVAGTGGHTEAFF
TRBV30,TRBJ2-3,NA,CAWSVAGATDTQYF
TRBV28,TRBJ2-7,once,CASSLEGPLLPYEQYF
TRBV28,TRBJ1-5,NA,CASRGQGGNQPQHF
TRBV7-9,TRBJ2-5,once,CASSLVGLGRYQETQYF
TRBV9,TRBJ1-1,once,CASSVQGKGDTEAFF
TRBV7-9,TRBJ2-3,NA,CASSRIRGTSTDTQYF
TRBV19,TRBJ2-1,NA,CASSIGLAGSRSYNEQFF
TRBV5-8,TRBJ2-3,NA,CASSLTGTGFDTQYF
TRBV5-4,TRBJ2-7,NA,CASSLGRVSSYEQYF
TRBV24-1,TRBJ1-1,NA,CASNEGWGTEAFF
TRBV11-2,TRBJ1-2,NA,CASSLGGPGYGYTF
TRBV29-1,TRBJ1-2,NA,CSVRPRNYGYTF
TRBV4-2,TRBJ1-2,NA,CASSQDGQGRYGYTF
TRBV19,TRBJ1-4,NA,CASQFATNEKLFF
TRBV20-1,TRBJ2-7,NA,CSARSREQYF
TRBV9,TRBJ1-1,NA,CASSVELNTEAFF
TRBV28,TRBJ2-7,NA,CASSSAGQGSAEQYF
TRBV7-9,TRBJ2-7,NA,CASSPINEQYF
TRBV28,TRBJ2-2,NA,CASSLGPGELFF
TRBV2,TRBJ1-1,NA,CAAAKGRDTEAFF
TRBV29-1,TRBJ2-3,NA,CSVPDASDTQYF
TRBV7-8,TRBJ2-7,NA,CASSLEGVRYEQYF
TRBV7-2,TRBJ1-5,NA,CASSLDRNSNQPQHF
TRBV7-9,TRBJ2-1,NA,CASSSTRDEQFF